This T cell receptor beta chain derives from a study of spatial heterogeneity in lung cancer. The CDR3 runs to 15 residues. Trimming shortened V by 5 bases and J by 0 bases, and 11 bases separated the two germline ends. CDR1 is KGHDR, CDR2 SFDVKD, per germline. Points from the study as a whole: In tumors, expanded intratumoral alpha and beta TCR counts tracked mutation counts. Around 7% of tumor T cells for alpha chains and 13% to 15% for beta chains were estimated to be covered.

TCRdb re-called the 5' RACE reads with MiXCR, one entry per CDR3 protein. The sample has about 3,700 distinct CDR3 sequences; over 4.5% are singletons. This clonotype is classed as medium-sized. Antigen unknown. Time point here: sample taken at primary tumor resection. Whole RNA was taken from tumor, nontumor lung or frozen PBMC; it was then sequenced unsorted. The source material was lung tumor tissue, sampled at surgery. This TCR came from a female donor with early-stage non-small cell lung cancer. The rearrangement uses TRBV24-1 and TRBJ2-3, with D hard to call. CDR3 protein: CATSAGDKSTDTQYF. The CDR3 bases are TGTGCCACCAGTGCTGGGGATAAAAGCACAGATACGCAGTATTTT.